This paragraph reports one TCR beta chain. The source of the sample is a study of blood T cell repertoires in COVID-19. Study information: Acute and convalescent COVID-19 samples came from the United States, Italy and Spain. Sources were T cells, B-cell-depleted T cells, or PBMCs; the material itself was cDNA or gDNA.

The CDR3 runs 15 residues. Germline CDR1 and CDR2: SGHVS and FQNEAQ. V gave up 5 bases and J gave up 4 bases, with 18 bases separating them. In the original processing: Counts of nucleated cells, estimated from reference gene primer amplification, were obtained. Sequenced by immunoSEQ multiplex PCR; TCRdb stores in-frame clones only, minus some. For V, J and clone size, that table is used; D and trimming come from the DNA. The profile shows around 320,000 clones, 88% of them singletons. This TCR was sampled from a woman aged 25 to 39 who had recovered from COVID-19. The chain uses TRBV7-8 and TRBJ2-7; D perhaps matches TRBD1 (6 bases). Sequenced sample: peripheral blood. CDR3 sequence (DNA): TGTGCCAGCAGCCCAAGGGACATAGGAATATACGAGCAGTACTTC. Its translation is CASSPRDIGIYEQYF.